A selection of T cell receptor beta chains follows, all from one sample in a study of T cell changes during pregnancy in multiple sclerosis. Assay: immunoSEQ multiplex PCR; the TCRdb copy retains only in-frame clones and omits some. The table has around 72,000 clones, 75% to 95% seen once; the top ten hold roughly 0.7%. The specimen comprised peripheral blood, sampled in the third trimester of pregnancy. These receptors were obtained from a female donor in good health, enrolled as a control in a pregnancy study. Each CDR3 is given with its conserved first and last residue. Each record gives: J gene, V gene, clone size, D gene, CDR3 protein, CDR3 DNA. A D gene is named only where the DNA matches it firmly. Not all rows give a size; the values are once, few, many and, for expanded clones, a class.

J: TRBJ2-3; V: TRBV12-5; size: .; D: .; CDR3: CASGPPVAGTDTQYF; DNA: TGTGCTAGTGGACCCCCTGTAGCGGGCACAGATACGCAGTATTTT
J: TRBJ2-5; V: TRBV7-9; size: .; D: TRBD1; CDR3: CASSPRQGNEETQYF; DNA: TGTGCCAGCAGCCCGCGACAGGGGAATGAGGAGACCCAGTACTTC
J: TRBJ1-5; V: TRBV18; size: .; D: .; CDR3: CASSQTPGGPNQPQHF; DNA: TGTGCCAGCTCACAAACCCCCGGGGGGCCAAATCAGCCCCAGCATTTT
J: TRBJ2-5; V: TRBV27; size: once; D: .; CDR3: CASSFVDSFQETQYF; DNA: TGTGCCAGCAGTTTCGTGGACAGCTTCCAAGAGACCCAGTACTTC
J: TRBJ2-3; V: TRBV6-1; size: .; D: .; CDR3: CASSQTGDTQYF; DNA: TGTGCCAGCAGCCAGACTGGAGATACGCAGTATTTT
J: TRBJ1-2; V: TRBV27; size: .; D: TRBD1; CDR3: CASSLTPGTGSNYGYTF; DNA: TGTGCCAGCAGCCTTACCCCCGGGACAGGCTCTAACTATGGCTACACCTTC
J: TRBJ1-3; V: TRBV30; size: .; D: .; CDR3: CAWLPVLSGNTIYF; DNA: TGTGCCTGGCTCCCCGTCCTCTCTGGAAACACCATATATTTT
J: TRBJ1-1; V: TRBV7-8; size: .; D: TRBD1; CDR3: CASSLWGQPNTEAFF; DNA: TGTGCCAGCAGCCTGTGGGGACAGCCGAACACTGAAGCTTTCTTT
J: TRBJ2-5; V: TRBV7-9; size: .; D: .; CDR3: CASSLSMRERETQYF; DNA: TGTGCCAGCAGCTTAAGTATGCGGGAACGAGAGACCCAGTACTTC
J: TRBJ1-1; V: TRBV2; size: .; D: TRBD1; CDR3: CASTGQGRNTEAFF; DNA: TGTGCCAGCACCGGACAGGGGAGGAACACTGAAGCTTTCTTT
J: TRBJ2-4; V: TRBV4-1; size: .; D: TRBD2; CDR3: CASSQEALSGSGNIQYF; DNA: TGCGCCAGCAGCCAAGAAGCCCTCAGCGGGAGTGGGAACATTCAGTACTTC
J: TRBJ2-2; V: TRBV5-5; size: .; D: TRBD2; CDR3: CASSLRGLAGENTGELFF; DNA: TGTGCCAGCAGCTTGAGAGGACTAGCGGGGGAGAACACCGGGGAGCTGTTTTTT
J: TRBJ1-1; V: TRBV5-5; size: .; D: .; CDR3: CASSLTPVLTEAFF; DNA: TGTGCCAGCAGCTTGACTCCTGTTCTCACTGAAGCTTTCTTT
J: TRBJ1-3; V: TRBV6-5; size: .; D: .; CDR3: CASSRLHSGNTIYF; DNA: TGTGCCAGCAGCCGACTCCACTCTGGAAACACCATATATTTT
J: TRBJ1-4; V: TRBV14; size: .; D: TRBD1; CDR3: CASSQDRGQEKLFF; DNA: TGTGCCAGCAGCCAAGACCGGGGACAGGAAAAACTGTTTTTT
J: TRBJ1-1; V: TRBV5-1; size: .; D: TRBD1; CDR3: CASSLAQQGASTEAFF; DNA: TGCGCCAGCAGCTTGGCTCAACAGGGGGCGAGCACTGAAGCTTTCTTT
J: TRBJ2-7; V: TRBV7-2; size: .; D: TRBD2; CDR3: CASSLGVSSGSEEQYF; DNA: TGTGCCAGCAGCTTAGGAGTGTCTAGCGGGAGTGAAGAGCAGTACTTC
J: TRBJ1-6; V: TRBV6-5; size: .; D: .; CDR3: CASTQDSPNSPLHF; DNA: TGTGCCAGCACCCAGGACTCGCCAAATTCACCCCTCCACTTT
J: TRBJ1-2; V: TRBV30; size: once; D: .; CDR3: CAWSVLGASYGYTF; DNA: TGTGCCTGGAGTGTACTGGGGGCGTCCTATGGCTACACCTTC
J: TRBJ2-1; V: TRBV5-1; size: .; D: TRBD2; CDR3: CASSYSVGLAGNEQFF; DNA: TGCGCCAGCAGCTACAGTGTAGGACTAGCGGGTAATGAGCAGTTCTTC
J: TRBJ2-7; V: TRBV7-2; size: .; D: TRBD1; CDR3: CASSIRRDRGQYF; DNA: TGTGCCAGCAGCATAAGACGGGACAGGGGGCAGTACTTC
J: TRBJ1-5; V: TRBV5-1; size: .; D: TRBD1; CDR3: CASSLAPQGGSGNQPQHF; DNA: TGCGCCAGCAGCTTGGCCCCACAGGGGGGGAGTGGGAATCAGCCCCAGCATTTT
J: TRBJ1-2; V: TRBV7-2; size: .; D: .; CDR3: CASSLDYREYYGYTF; DNA: TGTGCCAGCAGCTTAGATTACAGGGAATACTATGGCTACACCTTC
J: TRBJ2-7; V: TRBV28; size: .; D: .; CDR3: CASRLGGSSYEQYF; DNA: TGTGCCAGCAGGTTAGGTGGGAGCTCCTACGAGCAGTACTTC
J: TRBJ1-5; V: TRBV19; size: .; D: .; CDR3: CASSIWGVGREPQHF; DNA: TGTGCCAGTAGTATATGGGGGGTCGGTCGGGAGCCCCAGCATTTT
J: TRBJ2-1; V: TRBV7-2; size: once; D: TRBD2; CDR3: CASSFMTSGGYNEQFF; DNA: TGTGCCAGCAGCTTTATGACTAGCGGGGGTTACAATGAGCAGTTCTTC
J: TRBJ1-3; V: TRBV9; size: .; D: .; CDR3: CASSFGQMPGNTIYF; DNA: TGTGCCAGCAGCTTCGGACAGATGCCCGGAAACACCATATATTTT
J: TRBJ1-1; V: TRBV6-5; size: .; D: TRBD1; CDR3: CASSTGTGRNTEAFF; DNA: TGTGCCAGCAGTACGGGGACAGGGAGAAACACTGAAGCTTTCTTT
J: TRBJ2-7; V: TRBV19; size: .; D: TRBD1; CDR3: CASSWTGEKEQYF; DNA: TGTGCCAGTAGTTGGACAGGGGAAAAAGAGCAGTACTTC
J: TRBJ2-7; V: TRBV5-5; size: .; D: .; CDR3: CASSSGPTDMNYEQYF; DNA: TGTGCCAGCAGCTCGGGCCCGACAGACATGAACTACGAGCAGTACTTC
J: TRBJ2-4; V: TRBV18; size: .; D: TRBD1; CDR3: CASSTGDENIQYF; DNA: TGTGCCAGCTCAACAGGGGACGAAAACATTCAGTACTTC
J: TRBJ2-2; V: TRBV21-1; size: once; D: .; CDR3: CASSRLAGGGYTGELFF; DNA: TGTGCCAGCAGCCGACTAGCGGGGGGGGGTTACACCGGGGAGCTGTTTTTT